This T cell receptor beta chain was observed in a study of CD8 T cells in Susac syndrome. V lost 4 bases and J lost 3, with 19 bases in between. Germline V lookup: CDR1 SGDLS, CDR2 YYNGEE. This CDR3 comprises 16 residues. Random hexamers were used to reverse transcribe an amount of roughly 0.45 to 1 ug RNA. TCRdb re-analysed the immunoSEQ multiplex PCR reads in MiXCR, keeping a single row per CDR3 protein. In the table there are some 260,000 distinct CDR3 sequences, roughly 84% of which are singletons. Specimen: CD8+ T cells from PBMCs. The V gene is TRBV9, the J gene TRBJ2-5; tentative D call: TRBD2 (6 bases). This receptor was identified in a human donor with multiple sclerosis. CDR3 sequence (DNA): TGTGCCAGCAGCCCTCGGTGGGGGGAGAGTAAAGAGACCCAGTACTTC. This sequence encodes CASSPRWGESKETQYF. Filled out from reference TRBV9 and TRBJ2-5, the complete variable domain reads DSGVTQTPKHLITATGQRVTLRCSPRSGDLSVYWYQQSLDQGLQFLIQYYNGEERAKGNILERFSAQQFPDLHSELNLSSLELGDSALYFCASSPRWGESKETQYFGPGTRLLVL.